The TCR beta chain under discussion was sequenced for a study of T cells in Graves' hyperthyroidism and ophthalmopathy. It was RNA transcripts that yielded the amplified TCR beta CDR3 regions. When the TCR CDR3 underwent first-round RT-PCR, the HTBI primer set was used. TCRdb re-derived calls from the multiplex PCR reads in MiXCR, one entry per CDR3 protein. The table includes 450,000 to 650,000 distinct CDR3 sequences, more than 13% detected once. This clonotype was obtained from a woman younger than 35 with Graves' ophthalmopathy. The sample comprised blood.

CDR3 sequence reads: CASSQDPGSTTSAETQYF. The CDR3, as DNA: TGTGCCAGCAGCCAAGATCCGGGTAGCACTACCAGCGCGGAGACCCAGTACTTC. The chain uses TRBV3-1 and TRBJ2-5; D not resolved. This CDR3 region has 18 residues. Germline V lookup: CDR1 LGHDT, CDR2 YNNKEL (reference sequence). V was cut by 0 bases and J by 5 bases, with 22 bases left in between.